The source of this T cell receptor beta chain is a study of T cell changes during pregnancy in multiple sclerosis. Deletions cut 6 bases from V and 0 bases from J, with 9 bases between. The CDR3 sequence is 15 residues long. The germline V gene encodes CDR1 MNHNS and CDR2 SASEGT. Produced via immunoSEQ multiplex PCR; TCRdb's table is partial and in-frame only. The table has approximately 99,000 clones, 85% to 95% seen once; the top ten hold almost 1%. The clonotype originates from a female donor with multiple sclerosis, enrolled in a pregnancy study. The sequencing used peripheral blood, collected after pregnancy. The V and J genes are TRBV6-1 and TRBJ2-6; D is possibly TRBD1 (7 bases). The CDR3 loop reads CASSQGGSGANVLTF. The CDR3 region has the DNA TGTGCCAGCAGCCAGGGGGGCTCTGGGGCCAACGTCCTGACTTTC.